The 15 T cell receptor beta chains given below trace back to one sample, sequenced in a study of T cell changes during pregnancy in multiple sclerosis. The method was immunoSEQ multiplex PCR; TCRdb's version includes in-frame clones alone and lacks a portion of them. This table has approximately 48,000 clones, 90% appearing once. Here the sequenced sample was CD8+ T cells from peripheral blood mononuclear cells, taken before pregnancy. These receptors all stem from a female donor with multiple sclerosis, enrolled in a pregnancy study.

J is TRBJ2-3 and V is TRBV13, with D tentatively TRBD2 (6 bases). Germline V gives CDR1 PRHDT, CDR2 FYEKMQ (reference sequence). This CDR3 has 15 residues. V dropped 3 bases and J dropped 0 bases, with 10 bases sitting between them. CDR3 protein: CASSFIGGSTDTQYF. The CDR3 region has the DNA TGTGCCAGCAGCTTCATTGGGGGGAGCACAGATACGCAGTATTTT. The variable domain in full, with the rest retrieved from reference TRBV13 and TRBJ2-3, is AAGVIQSPRHLIKEKRETATLKCYPIPRHDTVYWYQQGPGQDPQFLISFYEKMQSDKGSIPDRFSAQQFSDYHSELNMSSLELGDSALYFCASSFIGGSTDTQYFGPGTRLTVL.

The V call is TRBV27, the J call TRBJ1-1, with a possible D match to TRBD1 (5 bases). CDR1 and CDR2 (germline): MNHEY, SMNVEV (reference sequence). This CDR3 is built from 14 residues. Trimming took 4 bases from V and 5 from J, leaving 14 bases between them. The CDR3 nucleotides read TGTGCCAGCAGTTGGGGGGGTGGAGGGACTGAAGCTTTCTTT. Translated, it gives CASSWGGGGTEAFF.

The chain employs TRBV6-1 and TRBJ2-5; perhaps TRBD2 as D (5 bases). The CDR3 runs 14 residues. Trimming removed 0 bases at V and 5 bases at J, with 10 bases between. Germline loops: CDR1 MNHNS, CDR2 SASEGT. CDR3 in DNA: TGTGCCAGCAGTGAAGCGCGAGGGTTTGAGACCCAGTACTTC. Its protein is CASSEARGFETQYF.

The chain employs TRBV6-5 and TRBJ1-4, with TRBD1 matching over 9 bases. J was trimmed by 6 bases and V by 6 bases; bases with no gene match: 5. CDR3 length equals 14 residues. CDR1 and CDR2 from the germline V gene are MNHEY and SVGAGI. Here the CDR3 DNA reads TGTGCCAGCAGATCCGGACAGGGGTATGAAAAACTGTTTTTT. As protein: CASRSGQGYEKLFF.

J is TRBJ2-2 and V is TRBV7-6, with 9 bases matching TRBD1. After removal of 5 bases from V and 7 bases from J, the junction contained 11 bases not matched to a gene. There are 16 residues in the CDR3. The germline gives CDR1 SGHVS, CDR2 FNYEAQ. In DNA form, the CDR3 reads TGTGCCAGCAGCGACTCCGGGACAGGGCCAGGCGGGGAGCTGTTTTTT. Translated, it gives CASSDSGTGPGGELFF.

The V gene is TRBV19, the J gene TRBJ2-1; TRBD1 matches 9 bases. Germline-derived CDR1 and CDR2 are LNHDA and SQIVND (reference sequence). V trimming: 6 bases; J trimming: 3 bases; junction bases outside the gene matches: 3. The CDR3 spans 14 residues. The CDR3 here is CASSSGQGYNEQFF. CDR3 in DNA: TGTGCCAGTAGCTCGGGACAGGGCTACAATGAGCAGTTCTTC.

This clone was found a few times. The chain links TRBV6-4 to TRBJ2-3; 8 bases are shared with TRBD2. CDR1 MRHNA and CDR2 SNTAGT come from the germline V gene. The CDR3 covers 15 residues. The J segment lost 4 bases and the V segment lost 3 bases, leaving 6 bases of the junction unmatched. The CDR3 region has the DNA TGTGCCAGCAGTGAGATAGCGGGGTCGTCAGATACGCAGTATTTT. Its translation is CASSEIAGSSDTQYF.

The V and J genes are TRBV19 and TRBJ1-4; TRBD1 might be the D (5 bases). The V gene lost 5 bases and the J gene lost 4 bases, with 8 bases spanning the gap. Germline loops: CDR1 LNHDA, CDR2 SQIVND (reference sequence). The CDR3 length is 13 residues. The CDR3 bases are TGTGCCAGTAGTGAGACAGTTAATGAAAAACTGTTTTTT. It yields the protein CASSETVNEKLFF.

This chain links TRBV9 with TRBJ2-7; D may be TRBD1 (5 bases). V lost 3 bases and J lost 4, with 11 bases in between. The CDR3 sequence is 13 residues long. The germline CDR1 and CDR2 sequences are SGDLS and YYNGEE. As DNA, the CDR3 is TGTGCCAGCAGCGCAGGGCTTACTTACGAGCAGTACTTC. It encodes CASSAGLTYEQYF.

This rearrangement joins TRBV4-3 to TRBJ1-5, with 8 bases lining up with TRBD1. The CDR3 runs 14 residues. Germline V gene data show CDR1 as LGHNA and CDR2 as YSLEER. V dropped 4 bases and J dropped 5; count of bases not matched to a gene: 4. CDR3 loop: CASSLGQGHQPQHF. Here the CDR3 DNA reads TGCGCCAGCAGCCTTGGACAGGGCCATCAGCCCCAGCATTTT.

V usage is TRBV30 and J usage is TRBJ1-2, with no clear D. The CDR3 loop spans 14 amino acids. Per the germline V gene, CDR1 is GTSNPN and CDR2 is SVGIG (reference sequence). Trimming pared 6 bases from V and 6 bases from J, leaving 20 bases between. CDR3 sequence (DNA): TGTGCCTGCACCCCCCGGACTCAGGTGCATGGCTACACCTTC. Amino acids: CACTPRTQVHGYTF. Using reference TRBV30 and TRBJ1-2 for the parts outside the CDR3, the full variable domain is SQTIHQWPATLVQPVGSPLSLECTVEGTSNPNLYWYRQAAGRGLQLLFYSVGIGQISSEVPQNLSASRPQDRQFILSSKKLLLSDSGFYLCACTPRTQVHGYTFGSGTRLTVV.

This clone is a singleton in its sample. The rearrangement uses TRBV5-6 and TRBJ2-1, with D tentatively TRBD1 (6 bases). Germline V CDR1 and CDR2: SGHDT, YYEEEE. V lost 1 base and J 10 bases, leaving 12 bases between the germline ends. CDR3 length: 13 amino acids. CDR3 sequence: CASSLLQGAEQFF. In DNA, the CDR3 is TGTGCCAGCAGCTTGTTACAGGGCGCGGAGCAGTTCTTC.

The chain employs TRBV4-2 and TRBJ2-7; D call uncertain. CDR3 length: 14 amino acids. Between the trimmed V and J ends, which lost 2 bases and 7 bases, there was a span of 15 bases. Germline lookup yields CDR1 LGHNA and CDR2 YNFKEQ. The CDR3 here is CASSQFISSGEQYF. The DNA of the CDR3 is TGTGCCAGCAGCCAATTCATCTCCTCCGGGGAGCAGTACTTC.

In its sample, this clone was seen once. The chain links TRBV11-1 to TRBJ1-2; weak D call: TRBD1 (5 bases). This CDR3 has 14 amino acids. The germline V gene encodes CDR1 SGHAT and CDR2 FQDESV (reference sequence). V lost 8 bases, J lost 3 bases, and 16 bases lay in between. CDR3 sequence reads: CASAREQGYYGYTF. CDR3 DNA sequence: TGTGCCAGCGCCCGGGAGCAGGGCTACTATGGCTACACCTTC. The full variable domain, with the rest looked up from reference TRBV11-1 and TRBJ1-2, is EAEVAQSPRYKITEKSQAVAFWCDPISGHATLYWYRQILGQGPELLVQFQDESVVDDSQLPKDRFSAERLKGVDSTLKIQPAELGDSAMYLCASAREQGYYGYTFGSGTRLTVV.

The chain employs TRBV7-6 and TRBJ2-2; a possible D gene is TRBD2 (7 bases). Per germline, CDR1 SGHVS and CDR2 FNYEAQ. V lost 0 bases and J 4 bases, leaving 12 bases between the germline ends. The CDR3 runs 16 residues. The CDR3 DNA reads TGTGCCAGCAGCTTAGCGGAGGGGGGGCCCACCGGGGAGCTGTTTTTT. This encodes CASSLAEGGPTGELFF. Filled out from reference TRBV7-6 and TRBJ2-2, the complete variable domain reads GAGVSQSPRYKVTKRGQDVALRCDPISGHVSLYWYRQALGQGPEFLTYFNYEAQQDKSGLPNDRFSAERPEGSISTLTIQRTEQRDSAMYRCASSLAEGGPTGELFFGEGSRLTVL.